A selection of T cell receptor beta chains follows, all from one sample in a study of cytomegalovirus exposure and HLA in healthy donors. TCRdb's copy holds only in-frame clones and misses some; the assay was immunoSEQ multiplex PCR. The sample consists of 60,000 or so clones, more than 70% of them appearing once. The material sequenced was PBMCs. These receptors were obtained from a woman aged 40-49 years in good health and CMV-seropositive. The CDR3 runs from the conserved cysteine through the conserved F or W. The D gene is left open where the match is weak. Size values are once, few and many counts, or a class for expanded clones, and some rows have none.

TRBV18	TRBJ1-1	-	-	CASSPPKSSRMNTEAFF	TGTGCCAGCTCACCACCCAAGAGTTCCCGTATGAACACTGAAGCTTTCTTT
TRBV4-3	TRBJ1-1	TRBD1	-	CASSQEDRRESEAFF	TGCGCCAGCAGCCAGGAGGACAGGAGGGAATCCGAAGCTTTCTTT
TRBV7-9	TRBJ1-1	-	-	CSSSLVRGSTEAFF	TGTTCCAGCAGCTTAGTTCGGGGTAGTACTGAAGCTTTCTTT
TRBV12-5	TRBJ1-1	-	-	CASALGDGRNTEAFF	TGTGCTAGTGCTTTGGGGGATGGGAGGAACACTGAAGCTTTCTTT
TRBV5-8	TRBJ1-2	-	once	CASSYTGLNGYTF	TGTGCCAGCAGCTATACGGGACTAAATGGCTACACCTTC
TRBV5-1	TRBJ2-3	-	-	CASSLEGTRITDTQYF	TGCGCCAGCAGCTTGGAAGGGACAAGAATCACAGATACGCAGTATTTT
TRBV5-1	TRBJ1-1	-	-	CASSIQGDTEAFF	TGCGCCAGCAGCATACAGGGAGACACTGAAGCTTTCTTT
TRBV29-1	TRBJ1-1	TRBD1	-	CSVSTGTGRTEAFF	TGCAGCGTTTCGACCGGGACAGGGAGGACTGAAGCTTTCTTT
TRBV9	TRBJ1-2	-	-	CASSVALADYGYTF	TGTGCCAGCAGCGTAGCGTTGGCCGACTATGGCTACACCTTC
TRBV15	TRBJ2-1	-	-	CATSFIYNEQFF	TGTGCCACCAGCTTTATTTACAATGAGCAGTTCTTC
TRBV28	TRBJ2-2	TRBD2	-	CASRFSGGLNTGELFF	TGTGCCAGCAGGTTTAGCGGGGGGCTGAACACCGGGGAGCTGTTTTTT
TRBV9	TRBJ2-7	TRBD1	-	CASSEGTGGDEQYF	TGTGCCAGCAGCGAGGGGACAGGGGGGGACGAGCAGTACTTC
TRBV11-2	TRBJ2-1	TRBD1	-	CASSLAAADRVMMGEFF	TGTGCCAGCAGCTTAGCCGCCGCTGACAGGGTCATGATGGGGGAGTTCTTC
TRBV30	TRBJ2-2	TRBD2	-	CACGGGVGELFF	TGTGCCTGCGGGGGAGGGGTCGGGGAGCTGTTTTTT
TRBV7-2	TRBJ1-2	-	-	CASSLAAGYGYTF	TGTGCCAGCAGCTTAGCAGCAGGGTATGGCTACACCTTC
TRBV4-1	TRBJ1-2	-	few	CASSQEQGEGYTF	TGCGCCAGCAGCCAAGAACAGGGAGAAGGCTACACCTTC
TRBV7-7	TRBJ2-2	TRBD1	few	CAVATGATGELFF	TGTGCCGTCGCAACAGGGGCAACCGGGGAGCTGTTTTTT
TRBV4-1	TRBJ1-5	-	-	CASSQGGARGPYQPQHF	TGCGCCAGCAGCCAAGGCGGGGCGAGGGGACCTTATCAGCCCCAGCATTTT
TRBV9	TRBJ1-1	-	-	CASRGEQGNTEAFF	TGTGCCAGCAGAGGAGAACAGGGTAACACTGAAGCTTTCTTT
TRBV4-3	TRBJ1-1	-	-	CASSHSPQGTLEAFF	TGCGCCAGCAGCCATTCCCCACAGGGCACCCTAGAAGCTTTCTTT
TRBV19	TRBJ1-5	TRBD1	-	CASCAGQGAIQPQHF	TGTGCCAGTTGCGCGGGGCAGGGGGCGATTCAGCCCCAGCATTTT
TRBV5-1	TRBJ2-3	TRBD2	few	CASSSAGGGLSTDTQYF	TGCGCCAGCAGCTCAGCGGGAGGGGGGCTTAGCACAGATACGCAGTATTTT
TRBV15	TRBJ2-7	-	few	CATSRDLTGTMSSYEQYF	TGTGCCACCAGCAGAGATCTAACCGGGACAATGAGCTCCTACGAGCAGTACTTC
TRBV5-1	TRBJ2-1	TRBD2	few	CASSPLGSGGGNEQFF	TGCGCCAGCAGCCCCTTGGGTAGCGGGGGCGGGAATGAGCAGTTCTTC
TRBV7-6	TRBJ2-2	-	few	CASSAVSSNTGELFF	TGTGCCAGCAGCGCCGTTAGTTCGAACACCGGGGAGCTGTTTTTT
TRBV19	TRBJ2-2	-	-	CASSMTYPTGELFF	TGTGCCAGTTCTATGACATACCCCACCGGGGAGCTGTTTTTT
TRBV29-1	TRBJ2-7	-	-	CSVLTPLRADYEQYF	TGCAGCGTTCTGACGCCTCTCAGGGCAGACTACGAGCAGTACTTC
TRBV7-9	TRBJ1-1	TRBD1	-	CASSPRQGPTEAFF	TGTGCCAGCAGCCCTCGACAGGGGCCAACTGAAGCTTTCTTT
TRBV10-3	TRBJ2-1	TRBD1	-	CAISEPDRSYNEQFF	TGTGCCATCAGTGAGCCGGACAGGTCCTACAATGAGCAGTTCTTC
TRBV2	TRBJ2-7	-	-	CASRGGGFEQYF	TGTGCCAGCAGGGGAGGGGGATTCGAGCAGTACTTC
TRBV2	TRBJ2-2	-	-	CAIPRSGETGELFF	TGTGCCATCCCAAGGTCCGGGGAAACCGGGGAGCTGTTTTTT
TRBV21-1	TRBJ2-1	-	once	CARGGLAGGNEQFF	TGTGCCAGAGGGGGACTAGCGGGGGGAAACGAGCAGTTCTTC
TRBV23-1	TRBJ1-5	-	-	CASSPGRKAGGCQPQHF	TGCGCCAGCAGTCCTGGGAGGAAAGCCGGGGGGTGTCAGCCCCAGCATTTT
TRBV4-1	TRBJ2-2	-	-	CASSPDSTNTGELFF	TGCGCCAGCAGCCCCGACTCGACGAACACCGGGGAGCTGTTTTTT
TRBV6-6	TRBJ1-1	-	-	CATANRLGEAFF	TGTGCCACCGCTAACCGACTGGGTGAAGCTTTCTTT
TRBV5-6	TRBJ1-3	-	-	CASSFSSGSSGNTIYF	TGTGCCAGCAGCTTTAGTTCCGGGTCCTCTGGAAACACCATATATTTT
TRBV19	TRBJ1-2	-	-	CASSARIGYTF	TGTGCCAGTAGCGCGAGGATCGGCTACACCTTC